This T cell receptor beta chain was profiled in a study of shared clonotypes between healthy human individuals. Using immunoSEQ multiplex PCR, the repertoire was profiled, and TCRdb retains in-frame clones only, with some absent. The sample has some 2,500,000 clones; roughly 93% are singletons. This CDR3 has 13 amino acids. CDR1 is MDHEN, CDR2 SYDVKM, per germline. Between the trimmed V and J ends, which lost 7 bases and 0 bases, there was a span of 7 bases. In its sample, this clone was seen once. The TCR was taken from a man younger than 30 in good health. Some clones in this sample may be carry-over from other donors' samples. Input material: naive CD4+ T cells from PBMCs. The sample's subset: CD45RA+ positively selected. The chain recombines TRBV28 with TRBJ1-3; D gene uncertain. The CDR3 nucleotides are TGTGCCAGCACCCCCAACTCTGGAAACACCATATATTTT. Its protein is CASTPNSGNTIYF.